Here is one TCR beta chain with its context. The antigen is not known. This entry comes from a study of T cell responses to AZD1222 COVID-19 vaccine. Regarding the study as a whole: Two AZD1222 doses significantly raised spike-specific TCR breadth and depth over controls. Reportedly, close to half of spike-specific TCRs are directed against unmutated variant regions. Most donors were white British and more were female, and clonal diversity was possibly underestimated.

Per the germline V gene, CDR1 is MNHEY and CDR2 is SVGEGT. The V end lost 4 bases, the J end lost 5 bases, and 17 bases lay between the germline ends. This CDR3 has 15 residues. Measured with immunoSEQ multiplex PCR; TCRdb has only the in-frame clones, and not every one. The table shows roughly 97,000 clones, with 85% to 95% occurring only once. The clonotype comes from an adult in good health. Material: peripheral blood, obtained on day 0 of AZD1222 vaccination. This chain joins TRBV6-2 or TRBV6-3 and TRBJ2-5; D might be TRBD2 (5 bases). CDR3: CASSSLDGGRETQYF. The CDR3 coding sequence is TGTGCCAGCAGTTCCCTAGATGGCGGGCGGGAGACCCAGTACTTC.